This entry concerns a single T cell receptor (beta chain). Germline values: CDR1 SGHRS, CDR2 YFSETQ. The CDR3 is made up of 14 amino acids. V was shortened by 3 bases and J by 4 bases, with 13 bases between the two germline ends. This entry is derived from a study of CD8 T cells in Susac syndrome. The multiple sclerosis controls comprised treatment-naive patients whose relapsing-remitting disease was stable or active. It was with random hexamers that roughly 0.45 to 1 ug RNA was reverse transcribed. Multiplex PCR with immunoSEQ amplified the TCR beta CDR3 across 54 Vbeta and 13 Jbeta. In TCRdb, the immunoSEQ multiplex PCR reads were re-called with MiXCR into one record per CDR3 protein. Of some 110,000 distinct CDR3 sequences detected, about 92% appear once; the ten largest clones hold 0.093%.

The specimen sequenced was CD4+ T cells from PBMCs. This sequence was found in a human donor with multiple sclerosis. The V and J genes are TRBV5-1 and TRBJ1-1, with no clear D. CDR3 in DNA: TGCGCCAGCAGCTCAACAACGAGGAGCACTGAAGCTTTCTTT. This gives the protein CASSSTTRSTEAFF.